This paragraph covers one TCR beta chain sequence. CDR1 and CDR2 (germline): MDHEN, SYDVKM. The length of the CDR3 is 16 residues. V was shortened by 6 bases and J by 4 bases, with 21 bases between the two germline ends. Each exposed participant met a COVID-19 case in the 2 weeks preceding study entry. This record comes from a study of blood T cell repertoires in COVID-19. TCRdb's copy holds only in-frame clones and misses some; the assay was immunoSEQ multiplex PCR. Seen here are more than 350,000 clones, nearly 90% observed once, and the top ten hold about 1.5%. Sequencing was done on a sample of PBMCs or T cells enriched from blood (not recorded which). This sequence was found in a woman younger than 35 who had been exposed to COVID-19. The rearrangement uses TRBV28 and TRBJ1-1; TRBD1 might be the D (5 bases). The CDR3 DNA follows: TGTGCCAGCAGATACACTACCTGGCAGGGTATCACTGAAGCTTTCTTT. This sequence encodes CASRYTTWQGITEAFF.